This TCR beta chain was sequenced in a study of CD8+CD57+ T cells in acquired aplastic anemia. Whole-study findings and limits: Shared by patients and controls, twenty-nine CD8+ CDR3s were abundant in patients.

From germline, CDR1 is LNHDA and CDR2 SQIVND (reference sequence). The CDR3 sequence is 15 residues long. V was cut by 4 bases and J by 0 bases, with 11 bases left in between. In patients chosen for sequencing, flow cytometry had shown CD8+CD57+ cell expansion. Patients had received no therapy at the time of blood sampling. With respect to this clonotype: Its cognate antigen is unknown.

Profiling of TCR beta VDJ combinations and CDR3 sequences used genomic DNA as template. TCRdb independently ran MiXCR on the reads; one entry per CDR3 protein. The table has roughly 200,000 distinct CDR3 sequences, roughly 65% seen once; the top ten hold roughly 46%. Sequencing was carried out using sorted CD4+, CD8+, or CD8+CD57+ T cells (not recorded which) from PBMCs. This sequence joins TRBV19 and TRBJ2-3; no definite D call. This TCR was sampled from a human donor with aplastic anemia. In DNA, the CDR3 is TGTGCCAGTAGTACCCCATGGGGAAGCACAGATACGCAGTATTTT. It codes for CASSTPWGSTDTQYF.